The clone carrying this TCR beta chain was recorded at least ten times. A second about 7 to 11 cycle PCR used barcoded and J-beta primers. One entry per CDR3 protein, called by TCRdb with MiXCR from the 5' RACE reads. The sample has 750,000 to 1,000,000 distinct CDR3 sequences, about 28% seen once. CDR1 and CDR2 (germline): MGHDK, SYGVNS. Trimming stripped 0 bases from V and 5 bases from J, with 13 bases between. This CDR3 is built from 15 residues. This record belongs to a study of blood T cells in healthy people across ages. This sample was also put to use in a study of T cells of mothers and their children.

The chain employs TRBV25-1 and TRBJ2-5; D could derive from TRBD1 or TRBD2 (5 bases each). The receptor was isolated from a middle-aged woman in good health. The specimen was blood. The CDR3 reads CASSEYRGAGETQYF. CDR3 DNA sequence: TGTGCCAGCAGTGAATATCGAGGGGCCGGGGAGACCCAGTACTTC.